This T cell receptor beta chain is drawn from a study of CD8 T cells in Susac syndrome. Sequencing of TCR beta covered CD8+ and CD4+ T cells obtained from blood. Isolation of CD8+ and CD4+ T cells was performed negatively, whereas enrichment of TEMRA cells was done by FACS. Points on this clonotype: Its cognate antigen is unknown.

This CDR3 is 13 amino acids long. CDR1 and CDR2 (germline): SQVTM, ANQGSEA. Trimming removed 7 bases at V and 7 bases at J, with 16 bases between. Findings and limits, study-wide: The study recognized that its TCR sequencing and HLA analysis covered a relatively small number of individuals.

RNA, at about 0.45 to 1 ug, was reverse transcribed with random hexamers. Across 54 Vbeta and 13 Jbeta, TCR beta CDR3 was amplified with immunoSEQ multiplex PCR. TCRdb used MiXCR to reprocess the immunoSEQ multiplex PCR reads, holding one entry per CDR3 protein. In the table there are 200,000 to 250,000 distinct CDR3 sequences, around 95% of which are singletons. Sequenced: CD4+ T cells from PBMCs. The rearrangement uses TRBV29-1 and TRBJ1-4; a weak D match, TRBD1 (6 bases). The TCR was taken from a human donor with multiple sclerosis. In DNA, the CDR3 is TGCAGCGCAGTGTTGGGGGCTGGTGAAAAACTGTTTTTT. Translated: CSAVLGAGEKLFF.